The sequence of this T cell receptor (beta chain) was determined in a study of T cell repertoires in cytomegalovirus infection. Study-level background: From public TCR beta signatures came an indication of both CMV infection and matching HLA type.

This clonotype was picked up a small number of times. Antigen: not known. Between the trimmed V and J ends, which lost 5 bases and 3 bases, there was a span of 10 bases. The CDR3 runs to 12 residues. Germline CDR1 is SQVTM and CDR2 is ANQGSEA. Via MiXCR, TCRdb re-called the reads, giving one row per CDR3 protein. Counted here are 650,000 to 900,000 distinct CDR3 sequences, about 29% occurring once; the ten biggest clones make up roughly 13%. This chain uses TRBV29-1 with TRBJ1-2; tentatively, D is TRBD1 (6 bases). The sequenced sample was cultured CD8+ T cells from PBMCs, obtained from culture after CMV antigen stimulation. The sequence came from a human donor in good health (CMV status not recorded). Some clones in this sample may be carry-over from other donors' samples. As DNA, the CDR3 is TGCAGCGTTAGGTCAGGGGACTATGGCTACACCTTC. Translation gives CSVRSGDYGYTF.